This T cell receptor beta chain was found in a study of lymphopenia after photon versus proton radiotherapy. Study findings and constraints: Post-nadir TCR diversity decline inversely tracked overall survival among those who died. Only patients who died were analyzed for survival; proton advantage is unproven. Oligoclonal CD8+ Temra expansion after nadir drove photon patients' diversity drop.

Data came from immunoSEQ multiplex PCR; TCRdb stores just in-frame clones and leaves some out. The repertoire has about 42,000 clones, around 86% of them found once; the top ten carry over 20%. Concerning this clone: Its cognate antigen is unknown.

Germline V gene lookup returns CDR1 LNHDA and CDR2 SQIVND (reference sequence). The CDR3 is made up of 13 amino acids. V lost 6 bases, J lost 0 bases, and 9 bases lay in between. The chain carries TRBV19 and TRBJ2-7, with unresolved D. This sample comprised peripheral blood, obtained from a patient treated with proton-based radiotherapy. The clonotype was recovered from a woman aged 65 to 85 with pancreatic cancer. The CDR3 DNA reads TGTGCCAGTAGGGCGGCCGGCTCCTACGAGCAGTACTTC. Its protein product is CASRAAGSYEQYF.